This T cell receptor (beta chain) was sequenced in a study of cytomegalovirus exposure and HLA in healthy donors. Study conclusions and caveats: More clonal expansion characterized HLA-associated TCR beta chains than equally common others in a later analysis.

Primers for the PCR totalled 60 Vbeta and 13 Jbeta. Profiled with immunoSEQ multiplex PCR; TCRdb holds only in-frame clones, not every one. The repertoire holds around 170,000 clones, with about four fifths as singletons. Details on this clone: As yet, its antigen is unknown. One end of the junction does not line up with germline, which may come from a read error.

Sequencing was carried out using PBMCs. The clonotype originates from a woman between 45 and 60 years old in good health and CMV-seropositive.

DNA of the CDR3: TGTTCCAGCAGCTTAATAGACAGGGGCTCCTACAATGAGCAGTTCTTC. Amino acid sequence: CSSSLIDRGSYNEQFF. The chain combines TRBV7-9 with TRBJ2-1, with 8 bases aligning to TRBD1. The CDR3 sequence is 16 residues long. Germline V gives CDR1 SEHNR, CDR2 FQNEAQ (reference sequence).